The clone carrying this T cell receptor beta chain showed up many times. Its antigen remains unknown. Each CDR3 protein gets one entry after TCRdb re-called the 5' RACE reads with MiXCR. The sample includes more than 60,000 distinct CDR3 sequences, about 6.6% of them seen just once. This sample stems from a study of spatial heterogeneity in lung cancer. Whole-study results and caveats: Follow-up blood showed ubiquitous expanded tumor TCRs less than blood at resection did.

Sample time point: sample taken at primary tumor resection. The CDR3 is 14 residues long. Germline loops: CDR1 SGHAT, CDR2 FQNNGV. V shed 5 bases, J shed 4 bases, and the junction held 8 bases outside the gene matches. The rearrangement links TRBV11-2 to TRBJ2-7, with TRBD2 identical over 7 bases. This sequence was found in a female donor with early-stage non-small cell lung cancer. The specimen comprised PBMCs, sampled at surgery. CDR3 region: CASSGGSPGYEQYV. The CDR3 DNA follows: TGTGCCAGCAGCGGCGGGAGTCCCGGGTACGAGCAGTACGTC.